One sample yielded the 30 T cell receptor beta chains listed below, sequenced in a study of T-cell reconstitution after alpha-beta-depleted transplantation in children. The TCRbeta library incorporated unique molecular identifiers. TCRdb re-derived calls from the PCR reads in MiXCR, one entry per CDR3 protein. Counted here are nearly 20,000 distinct CDR3 sequences, 13% occurring once; the ten biggest clones make up 35%. Sequencing used PBMCs, mostly from graft donor cells, obtained 60 days after TCRalphabeta/CD19-depleted stem cell transplant. The receptors shown here come from a female patient aged 2 to 10 who had a stem cell transplant for congenital amegakaryocytic thrombocytopenia, so the T cells may come from the graft donor.

This clonotype was seen many times. The gene calls are TRBV6-5 and TRBJ2-7, with TRBD1 identical over 10 bases. The CDR3 extends over 14 amino acids. CDR1 is MNHEY, CDR2 SVGAGI, per germline. With 4 bases clipped from V and 4 bases from J, the junction kept 4 bases outside the gene matches. The chain's CDR3 is CASSFDRGPYEQYF. The DNA of the CDR3 is TGTGCCAGCAGTTTTGACAGGGGGCCGTACGAGCAGTACTTC.

This clonotype occurred many times. Here the CDR3 DNA reads TGTGCCAGCACCACGGGAGGTCCGAGGAACATTCAGTACTTC. It codes for CASTTGGPRNIQYF. The chain has TRBV12-3 or TRBV12-4 and TRBJ2-4; 7 positions match TRBD2. This CDR3 has 14 amino acids. The junction had 10 bases not matched to a gene; V was cut back by 7 bases and J by 7 bases.

There are many counts of this clonotype. V gene TRBV5-1 combines with J gene TRBJ1-4, with 9 positions matching TRBD1. Germline-derived CDR1 and CDR2 are SGHRS and YFSETQ. This CDR3 is built from 14 residues. With 4 bases clipped from V and 7 bases from J, the junction kept 5 bases outside the gene matches. The CDR3 reads CASSMTGGVEKLFF. CDR3 DNA: TGCGCCAGCAGCATGACAGGGGGGGTTGAAAAACTGTTTTTT. The whole variable domain, remainder taken from reference TRBV5-1 and TRBJ1-4, is KAGVTQTPRYLIKTRGQQVTLSCSPISGHRSVSWYQQTPGQGLQFLFEYFSETQRNKGNFPGRFSGRQFSNSRSEMNVSTLELGDSALYLCASSMTGGVEKLFFGSGTQLSVL.

This clonotype is labeled as medium-sized. Germline and junction disagree at one end, which may indicate a read error. This CDR3 reads CASSSGETRVF. Here the CDR3 DNA reads TGTGCCAGCAGTAGTGGGGAGACTAGGGTCTTC. The chain links TRBV28 to TRBJ2-5; TRBD2 is a possible D gene (6 bases). Germline V gene lookup returns CDR1 MDHEN and CDR2 SYDVKM. This CDR3 has 11 residues.

This rearrangement joins TRBV7-2 to TRBJ2-1, with D maybe TRBD1 (6 bases). The V end lost 2 bases, the J end lost 3 bases, and 8 bases lay between the germline ends. From germline, CDR1 is SGHTA and CDR2 FQGNSA. The CDR3 sequence is 14 residues long. Here the CDR3 reads CASSLTGIYNEQFF. As DNA, the CDR3 is TGTGCCAGCAGCTTAACAGGGATCTACAATGAGCAGTTCTTC.

This clonotype has at least ten counts. V usage is TRBV7-2 and J usage is TRBJ2-7; 7 positions agree with TRBD1. The CDR3 contains 15 residues. The germline V gene encodes CDR1 SGHTA and CDR2 FQGNSA. V was clipped by 5 bases and J by 7 bases; unmatched bases: 14. This CDR3 is CASSIPTGWVQEQYF. In nucleotides, the CDR3 is TGTGCCAGCAGCATACCGACAGGGTGGGTACAGGAGCAGTACTTC.

This clonotype counts as medium-sized (0.01 to 0.1%). The rearrangement joins TRBV15 to TRBJ1-5, with 8 bases fitting TRBD1. There are 14 residues in the CDR3. Germline CDR1 reads LNHNV; CDR2 reads YYDKDF (reference sequence). V shed 5 bases, J shed 7 bases, and the junction held 7 bases outside the gene matches. In DNA form, the CDR3 reads TGTGCCACCAGCGAGACAGGGGCTTGGCAGCCCCAGCATTTT. Its translation: CATSETGAWQPQHF.

The rearrangement joins TRBV20-1 to TRBJ1-3; D gene uncertain. The CDR3 contains 12 residues. The ends were cut back, 3 bases at V and 4 bases at J, with 7 bases in the middle. CDR1 is DFQATT and CDR2 is SNEGSKA in the germline V gene (reference sequence). The CDR3 sequence is CSARLGGNTIYF. As DNA, the CDR3 is TGCAGTGCTAGGTTGGGGGGAAACACCATATATTTT.

This CDR3 is CSVGSGQLSRIDEQFF. The CDR3 DNA sequence: TGCAGCGTTGGGTCTGGACAGCTATCTCGAATCGATGAGCAGTTCTTC. This chain uses TRBV29-1 with TRBJ2-1, with a weak D call TRBD1 (6 bases). CDR3 length: 16 amino acids. CDR1 SQVTM and CDR2 ANQGSEA come from the germline V gene. V dropped 4 bases and J dropped 8 bases, with 24 bases sitting between them.

Points on this clonotype: A much larger clone sits a single nucleotide away, making a read error possible. Lacking the conserved final phenylalanine or tryptophan, this CDR3 likely reflects a read error. V usage is TRBV15 and J usage is TRBJ2-1; tentative D call: TRBD2 (5 bases). Looked up from germline, CDR1 is LNHNV and CDR2 is YYDKDF (reference sequence). The V end was cut by 1 base, the J end by 8 bases, with 6 bases between. The CDR3 is 12 residues long. CDR3 nucleotide sequence: TGTGCCACCAGCAGAGTGGGAGATGAGCAGTTCTCC. It codes for CATSRVGDEQFS.

This clonotype was seen ten or more times. The genes are TRBV10-3 and TRBJ2-5; TRBD1 might be the D (5 bases). Germline V gives CDR1 ENHRY, CDR2 SYGVKD. The V end was cut by 2 bases, the J end by 6 bases, with 22 bases between. The CDR3 is 17 residues long. CDR3 residues: CAISEDLRTLMGQTQYF. CDR3 nucleotide sequence: TGTGCCATCAGTGAGGACCTTCGGACACTAATGGGGCAGACCCAGTACTTC.

The rearrangement links TRBV4-3 to TRBJ1-3, with D possibly being TRBD1 (5 bases). CDR1 and CDR2 (germline): LGHNA, YSLEER. The CDR3 runs 14 residues. V shed 8 bases and J shed 4 bases, with 15 bases lying between them. The CDR3 sequence is CASGDPGAGNTIYF. For the CDR3, the DNA is TGCGCCAGCGGGGACCCCGGCGCAGGAAACACCATATATTTT.

This clonotype has a count of ten or more. The V gene is TRBV29-1, the J gene TRBJ1-1, with D possibly matching TRBD1 (5 bases). The CDR3 has 14 amino acids. Germline CDR1 reads SQVTM; CDR2 reads ANQGSEA. V shed 0 bases and J shed 0 bases, with 8 bases lying between them. The CDR3 bases are TGCAGCGTTGAAGATAGGGGAATGAACACTGAAGCTTTCTTT. Translating it yields CSVEDRGMNTEAFF.

This clonotype showed up many times. The chain joins TRBV6-1 to TRBJ1-5, with unresolved D. Germline V lookup: CDR1 MNHNS, CDR2 SASEGT. The V end was cut by 4 bases, the J end by 0 bases, with 13 bases between. This CDR3 contains 16 residues. The CDR3 region is CASSAPRWHSNQPQHF. CDR3 sequence (DNA): TGTGCCAGCAGTGCGCCAAGGTGGCATAGCAATCAGCCCCAGCATTTT.

This clonotype came up many times. This chain connects TRBV20-1 to TRBJ2-5, with D possibly TRBD2 on 5 matching bases. The CDR3 has 12 residues. Trimming took off 1 base at V and 9 bases at J, with 12 bases between the two ends. CDR1 and CDR2 (germline): DFQATT, SNEGSKA (reference sequence). The CDR3 reads CSARVSTLAQYF. For the CDR3, the DNA is TGCAGTGCTAGAGTATCGACACTAGCCCAGTACTTC.

About this clonotype: Possible read error: a much larger clone is one base away. This sequence joins TRBV6-1 and TRBJ1-4; 8 bases align to TRBD1. V was clipped by 6 bases and J by 4 bases; unmatched bases: 4. The germline V gene encodes CDR1 MNHNS and CDR2 SASEGT. The CDR3 has 14 residues. For the CDR3, the DNA is TGTGCCAGCAGCAAGGACAGGGTTAATGAAAAACTGTTTTTT. It translates to CASSKDRVNEKLFF.

This clonotype was picked up many times. At one of its ends the junction is not consistent with the germline gene, which may arise from a read error. The J gene is TRBJ2-7, the V gene TRBV27, with a tentative D call TRBD2 (6 bases). The CDR3 has 13 amino acids. Looked up from germline, CDR1 is MNHEY and CDR2 is SMNVEV (reference sequence). The CDR3: CASSWTIRDSKNF. The CDR3 DNA follows: TGTGCCAGCAGTTGGACGATCCGGGACTCCAAGAACTTC.

There are many counts of this clonotype. The V and J genes are TRBV7-2 and TRBJ2-1; TRBD2 aligns across 12 bases. The V gene's germline CDR1 is SGHTA and CDR2 FQGNSA. The CDR3 is made up of 17 amino acids. The J segment lost 4 bases and the V segment lost 3 bases, leaving 7 bases of the junction unmatched. The CDR3 DNA follows: TGTGCCAGCAGCTTGGGTTGGCTAGCGGGAGGGTACAATGAGCAGTTCTTC. Protein sequence: CASSLGWLAGGYNEQFF.

This clonotype was detected many times. The chain joins TRBV20-1 to TRBJ2-7, with D uncertain. This CDR3 comprises 11 residues. Germline CDR1 DFQATT, CDR2 SNEGSKA (reference sequence). V lost 2 bases and J 4 bases, leaving 6 bases between the germline ends. CDR3 nucleotide sequence: TGCAGTGCTAGAACCGGGTACGAGCAGTACTTC. Its translation: CSARTGYEQYF.

This clonotype came up many times. The chain couples TRBV4-1 to TRBJ2-6; D possibly corresponds to TRBD1 (5 bases). This CDR3 region has 20 residues. Trimming removed 4 bases at V and 0 bases at J, with 22 bases between. Germline V gives CDR1 MGHRA, CDR2 YSYEKL. The CDR3 sequence: CASSPIPLTDDLSGANVLTF. The CDR3 DNA follows: TGCGCCAGCAGCCCCATTCCCCTGACAGACGACCTCTCTGGGGCCAACGTCCTGACTTTC.

This clonotype is judged medium-sized. V is TRBV20-1 and J is TRBJ1-3; 9 bases align to TRBD1. The CDR3 runs 14 residues. V gave up 6 bases and J gave up 4 bases; unmatched junction bases: 7. Germline assignment: CDR1 DFQATT and CDR2 SNEGSKA (reference sequence). The CDR3 DNA sequence: TGCAGTGCGGTCCGGACAGGGGAAGGAAACACCATATATTTT. Translating it yields CSAVRTGEGNTIYF.

This clonotype was counted many times. The chain employs TRBV7-8 and TRBJ1-5, with D possibly matching TRBD1 (5 bases). V lost 0 bases, J lost 7 bases, and 13 bases lay in between. CDR1 SGHVS and CDR2 FQNEAQ come from the germline V gene. The CDR3 has 15 residues. The CDR3 sequence: CASSLAGDAGQPQHF. As DNA, the CDR3 is TGTGCCAGCAGCTTAGCCGGGGACGCCGGGCAGCCCCAGCATTTT.

This clonotype was picked up many times. This chain connects TRBV20-1 to TRBJ1-1, with D unclear. The CDR3 extends over 14 amino acids. Germline assignment: CDR1 DFQATT and CDR2 SNEGSKA (reference sequence). Trimming left V 3 bases short and J 1 base short, with 12 bases between. The CDR3 is CSARVGFQNTEAFF. The CDR3 DNA follows: TGCAGTGCTAGGGTCGGGTTCCAGAACACTGAAGCTTTCTTT.

This clonotype was picked up a small number of times. The chain's CDR3 is CASSQIGQPQHF. In DNA, the CDR3 is TGCGCCAGCAGCCAGATAGGCCAGCCCCAGCATTTT. The rearrangement uses TRBV4-1 and TRBJ1-5; D is undetermined. The CDR3 covers 12 residues. The V and J ends lost 3 bases and 7 bases respectively, with 7 bases between them. Germline V gives CDR1 MGHRA, CDR2 YSYEKL.

In regard to this clonotype: Just one base apart from a much larger clone, this may be a read error. The genes are TRBV20-1 and TRBJ2-2, with a possible D match to TRBD1 (6 bases). The CDR3 is 16 amino acids. Germline-derived CDR1 and CDR2 are DFQATT and SNEGSKA (reference sequence). The CDR3 DNA is TGCAGTGCTAGAGATCCCCGGGACAATTGGACCGGGGAGCCGTTTTTT. It codes for CSARDPRDNWTGEPFF.

This chain connects TRBV29-1 to TRBJ1-2; D unclear. Trimming removed 0 bases from V and 8 bases from J, with 4 bases in between. CDR1 and CDR2 from the germline V gene are SQVTM and ANQGSEA. The CDR3 has 10 residues. CDR3 amino acids: CSVEDPGYTF. DNA of the CDR3: TGCAGCGTTGAAGACCCGGGCTACACCTTC.

This clonotype was seen at least ten times. This chain links TRBV3-1 with TRBJ2-7; D possibly uses TRBD1 or TRBD2 (5 bases each). The germline gives CDR1 LGHDT, CDR2 YNNKEL (reference sequence). V was clipped by 0 bases and J by 2 bases, with 14 bases between them. This CDR3 has 16 residues. Written as DNA, the CDR3 is TGTGCCAGCAGCCAAGAGGGGGAACGGGTTGCCTACGAGCAGTACTTC. As protein: CASSQEGERVAYEQYF.

The chain uses TRBV4-2 and TRBJ2-7, with a tentative D call TRBD2 (5 bases). The CDR3 is 14 amino acids. Germline V gene data show CDR1 as LGHNA and CDR2 as YNFKEQ. Between the trimmed V and J ends, which lost 1 base and 2 bases, there was a span of 9 bases. The CDR3 sequence is CASSQVGSPYEQYF. Here the CDR3 DNA reads TGTGCCAGCAGCCAAGTTGGGAGCCCCTACGAGCAGTACTTC.

This clonotype was seen at least ten times. The chain carries TRBV11-2 and TRBJ1-1; D gene unclear. Trimming took 1 base from V and 4 from J, leaving 10 bases between them. Germline V gene sequence: CDR1 SGHAT, CDR2 FQNNGV. CDR3 length equals 14 residues. This chain's CDR3 is CASSLVPVATEAFF. Written as DNA, the CDR3 is TGTGCCAGCAGCTTAGTGCCCGTAGCCACTGAAGCTTTCTTT.

The chain uses TRBV30 and TRBJ1-3; unclear D gene. Per the germline V gene, CDR1 is GTSNPN and CDR2 is SVGIG (reference sequence). This CDR3 contains 11 residues. CDR3 protein: CAGTTGNTIYF. The CDR3 nucleotides are TGTGCTGGAACTACTGGAAACACCATATATTTT.